This T cell receptor (beta chain) was identified in a study of graft-versus-host responses after intestinal transplantation. Study as a whole: Every recipient had anti-thymocyte globulin induction and two to four years of tacrolimus plus steroids.

On this clone itself: The target antigen is unknown.

Notes on the study in general: Present in recipient marrow, GvH clones included some that appeared first in ileum or blood. High graft-versus-host to host-versus-graft clonal ratios were seen in allografts of patients with graft-donor T cell macrochimerism.

The assay was immunoSEQ multiplex PCR, and TCRdb's table has in-frame clones only and misses some. The sample includes over 80,000 clones, about nine tenths of them seen just once. Per germline, CDR1 MNHEY and CDR2 SMNVEV (reference sequence). The CDR3 loop spans 13 amino acids. Trimming removed 2 bases from V and 4 bases from J, with 8 bases in between. The sequence was obtained from a human donor who was the organ donor for an intestinal transplant. Specimen: unstimulated CD8+ T cells sorted from spleen or lymph node cells, collected before transplant. The genes are TRBV27 and TRBJ1-1; tentative D call: TRBD1 (5 bases). The CDR3 spells CASSLGGGTEAFF. CDR3 DNA sequence: TGTGCCAGCAGTTTAGGGGGGGGCACTGAAGCTTTCTTT.